These 27 T cell receptor beta chains came from one sample sequenced in a study of blood T cell repertoires in COVID-19. TCRdb's copy holds only in-frame clones and misses some; the assay was immunoSEQ multiplex PCR. Among about 370,000 clones listed, nearly 90% were seen once. The sequencing input was peripheral blood. Source of these receptors: a man younger than 35 with active or convalescent COVID-19.

The DNA of the CDR3 is TGTGCCACCTATGACAGGGCTAACTATGGCTACACCTTC. Translation gives CATYDRANYGYTF. V and J are TRBV27 and TRBJ1-2; 7 bases fit TRBD1. J gave up 0 bases and V 10 bases, and 5 bases lay outside the gene matches. The germline gives CDR1 MNHEY, CDR2 SMNVEV (reference sequence). The CDR3 loop spans 13 amino acids.

V gene TRBV28 combines with J gene TRBJ1-1, with a possible D match to TRBD1 (5 bases). The V and J ends lost 6 bases and 5 bases respectively, with 10 bases between them. The CDR3 runs to 12 residues. Germline V gives CDR1 MDHEN, CDR2 SYDVKM. Here the CDR3 DNA reads TGTGCCAGCAGGTGGGGGGGAACTGAAGCTTTCTTT. Its translation: CASRWGGTEAFF.

The J gene is TRBJ1-5, the V gene TRBV6-2 or TRBV6-3; no clear D. The V end was cut by 8 bases, the J end by 1 base, with 15 bases between. CDR3 length equals 15 residues. Germline V gives CDR1 MNHEY, CDR2 SVGEGT. The CDR3 DNA reads as TGTGCCAGCGGCCTGCGGGGTATGAGCAATCAGCCCCAGCATTTT. This encodes CASGLRGMSNQPQHF.

The chain is built from TRBV15 and TRBJ1-1; the match to TRBD1 covers 9 bases. The V gene's germline CDR1 is LNHNV and CDR2 YYDKDF (reference sequence). The ends lost 9 bases at V and 0 bases at J; junction bases unmatched: 2. The CDR3 length is 13 residues. CDR3: CATRDRVNTEAFF. CDR3 coding DNA: TGTGCCACGAGGGACAGGGTGAACACTGAAGCTTTCTTT.

V gene TRBV10-3 combines with J gene TRBJ1-5, with TRBD1 identical over 7 bases. The trim removed 10 bases at V and 2 bases at J, leaving 8 bases unmatched. The CDR3 sequence is 14 residues long. Germline-derived CDR1 and CDR2 are ENHRY and SYGVKD. In DNA, the CDR3 is TGTGCCAGTTCCGGGACAGAGCGCAATCAGCCCCAGCATTTT. It yields the protein CASSGTERNQPQHF.

The CDR3 here is CASSSLDRESNTIYF. Here the CDR3 DNA reads TGTGCCAGCAGCTCGTTAGACAGGGAGAGTAACACCATATATTTT. The rearrangement uses TRBV11-2 and TRBJ1-3; TRBD1 matches 7 bases. V lost 4 bases, J lost 7 bases, and 10 bases stayed unmatched. CDR1 and CDR2 from the germline V gene are SGHAT and FQNNGV. The CDR3 consists of 15 residues.

The chain's CDR3 is CASSLGGSLRETQYF. The CDR3 bases are TGTGCCAGCAGTTTGGGCGGGAGCTTACGAGAGACCCAGTACTTC. This chain uses TRBV28 with TRBJ2-5; the match to TRBD2 covers 7 bases. V gave up 3 bases and J gave up 4 bases; unmatched junction bases: 8. CDR1 and CDR2 from the germline V gene are MDHEN and SYDVKM. This CDR3 spans 15 amino acids.

This clone has only one observation. The chain has TRBV5-1 and TRBJ2-5; 9 nucleotides line up with TRBD1. CDR3 length: 14 residues. The germline V gene encodes CDR1 SGHRS and CDR2 YFSETQ. The V segment lost 4 bases and the J segment 5 bases; nucleotides outside the gene matches: 6. DNA of the CDR3: TGCGCCAGCAGCAACAGGGGGCGAAGGGAGACCCAGTACTTC. Residues: CASSNRGRRETQYF.

The rearrangement joins TRBV2 to TRBJ1-5; D not resolved. There are 15 residues in the CDR3. V lost 1 base, J lost 0 bases, and 7 bases lay in between. The germline V gene has CDR1 SNHLY and CDR2 FYNNEI. The CDR3 DNA follows: TGTGCCAGCAGTGAAGAACAGATTAGCAATCAGCCCCAGCATTTT. Protein product: CASSEEQISNQPQHF.

The CDR3 DNA follows: TGCGCCAGCAGCAGGGGACAGCCCGATAATTCACCCCTCCACTTT. Translating gives CASSRGQPDNSPLHF. The chain joins TRBV5-1 to TRBJ1-6, with TRBD1 identical over 7 bases. The CDR3 totals 15 residues. Germline V gene data show CDR1 as SGHRS and CDR2 as YFSETQ. The ends lost 4 bases at V and 5 bases at J; junction bases unmatched: 6.

V is TRBV3-1 (or the pseudogene TRBV3-2) and J is TRBJ1-2; D is undetermined. CDR1 and CDR2 (germline): LGHDT, YNNKEL (reference sequence). This CDR3 spans 13 amino acids. V shed 4 bases and J shed 6 bases, with 12 bases lying between them. Written as DNA, the CDR3 is TGTGCCAGCAGCCCACCGAGTCAAAATGGCTACACCTTC. Translation gives CASSPPSQNGYTF.

The V call is TRBV9, the J call TRBJ1-5; maybe TRBD1 (5 bases). Trimming shortened V by 3 bases and J by 0 bases, and 7 bases separated the two germline ends. The CDR3 length is 14 residues. Germline CDR1 is SGDLS and CDR2 is YYNGEE. The CDR3 is CASSGGDSNQPQHF. CDR3 sequence (DNA): TGTGCCAGCAGCGGGGGGGATAGCAATCAGCCCCAGCATTTT.

V gene TRBV12-3 or TRBV12-4 combines with J gene TRBJ1-1; no reliable D call. Trimming shortened V by 7 bases and J by 3 bases, and 12 bases separated the two germline ends. The CDR3 spans 13 residues. DNA of the CDR3: TGTGCCAGCACGCGAAATTTAGACACTGAAGCTTTCTTT. Protein product: CASTRNLDTEAFF.

This chain joins TRBV6-5 and TRBJ2-1; D may be TRBD1 (5 bases). The germline V gene encodes CDR1 MNHEY and CDR2 SVGAGI. This CDR3 spans 15 amino acids. V was pared by 8 bases and J by 2 bases, with 16 bases between. Written as DNA, the CDR3 is TGTGCCAGCTCCCAACCGGCAGGGACCTACAATGAGCAGTTCTTC. This encodes CASSQPAGTYNEQFF.

This chain joins TRBV3-1 (or the pseudogene TRBV3-2) and TRBJ2-7, with 12 nucleotides matching TRBD2. The CDR3 totals 14 residues. Trimming removed 2 bases from V and 6 bases from J; junction bases left unmatched: 2. Looked up from germline, CDR1 is LGHDT and CDR2 is YNNKEL (reference sequence). CDR3 in amino acids: CASSQMTSGGEQYF. The DNA for the CDR3 is TGTGCCAGCAGCCAAATGACTAGCGGGGGCGAGCAGTACTTC.

In regard to this clone: Other DNA sequences in this specimen translate into the identical CDR3. The chain uses TRBV18 and TRBJ1-5; D might be TRBD1 (5 bases). There are 13 residues in the CDR3. Trimming left V 0 bases short and J 7 bases short, with 7 bases between. Germline CDR1 is KGHSH and CDR2 is LQKENI. The CDR3 loop is CASSPPGGQPQHF. DNA for the CDR3: TGTGCCAGCTCACCACCGGGGGGACAGCCCCAGCATTTT.

V gene TRBV10-2 combines with J gene TRBJ2-7; the match to TRBD1 covers 11 bases. The ends lost 8 bases at V and 3 bases at J; junction bases unmatched: 3. The CDR3 consists of 13 residues. CDR1 and CDR2 from the germline V gene are WSHSY and SAAADI. CDR3 sequence (DNA): TGCGCCAGCCTGGGACAGGGGGGCTACGAGCAGTACTTC. Residues: CASLGQGGYEQYF.

This clone has just one count. This chain links TRBV21-1 with TRBJ1-1; TRBD1 is the table's D call, not checked against the DNA. TRBV21-1 is annotated as a pseudogene. The CDR3 consists of 18 residues. Here the CDR3 DNA reads TGTGCCAGCAGCAAAGTTGAGGCAGGGCTTAGAATGAACACTGAAGCTTTCTTT. Translated: CASSKVEAGLRMNTEAFF.

As regards this clone: The sample holds other DNA sequences that translate to the same CDR3. The gene calls are TRBV28 and TRBJ2-7, with 7 bases lining up with TRBD1. After removal of 6 bases from V and 2 bases from J, the junction contained 7 bases not matched to a gene. The CDR3 length is 14 residues. Germline V gene lookup returns CDR1 MDHEN and CDR2 SYDVKM. The chain's CDR3 is CASSPGQRPYEQYF. CDR3 in DNA: TGTGCCAGCAGCCCGGGACAGAGACCCTACGAGCAGTACTTC.

This sequence joins TRBV21-1 and TRBJ2-5; TRBD1 is the table's D call and was not checked against the DNA. TRBV21-1 is a listed pseudogene. CDR3 size: 16 residues. CDR3 loop: CASSKDVGGPPCDQYF. In DNA form, the CDR3 reads TGTGCCAGCAGCAAAGATGTAGGGGGCCCACCTTGCGACCAGTACTTC.

The rearrangement joins TRBV7-6 to TRBJ2-3, with 10 bases fitting TRBD2. Trimming took 5 bases from V and 3 from J; bases not matched to a gene: 11. CDR3 length equals 17 residues. Germline lookup yields CDR1 SGHVS and CDR2 FNYEAQ. This chain's CDR3 is CASSPYSGGAGTDTQYF. CDR3 DNA sequence: TGTGCCAGCAGCCCATACAGCGGGGGGGCCGGGACAGATACGCAGTATTTT.

V is TRBV27 and J is TRBJ2-1, with TRBD2 matching 7 bases. The V gene's germline CDR1 is MNHEY and CDR2 SMNVEV (reference sequence). The CDR3 is 14 residues long. The V gene end was trimmed by 5 bases and the J gene end by 3 bases; junction bases not matched to a gene: 4. CDR3 bases: TGTGCCAGCAGTCGGGCTAGCGGCTACAATGAGCAGTTCTTC. Encoded protein: CASSRASGYNEQFF.

This clone showed up just once. The CDR3 loop reads CASSREGNYEQYF. DNA of the CDR3: TGTGCCAGCAGCCGGGAGGGCAACTACGAGCAGTACTTC. The J gene is TRBJ2-7, the V gene TRBV7-8, with 8 nucleotides matching TRBD2. Trimming removed 5 bases from V and 3 bases from J; junction bases left unmatched: 3. The CDR3 runs 13 residues. Per germline, CDR1 SGHVS and CDR2 FQNEAQ.

The chain employs TRBV5-1 and TRBJ2-1; D uncertain. Germline CDR1 SGHRS, CDR2 YFSETQ. The CDR3 sequence is 16 residues long. V lost 4 bases and J 2 bases, leaving 16 bases between the germline ends. CDR3 sequence reads: CASSPRPGYPYNEQFF. CDR3 in DNA: TGCGCCAGCAGCCCACGGCCCGGGTATCCCTACAATGAGCAGTTCTTC.

The rearrangement uses TRBV7-8 and TRBJ2-6, with TRBD1 matching 11 bases. Trimming removed 5 bases from V and 0 bases from J; junction bases left unmatched: 3. There are 17 residues in the CDR3. CDR1 SGHVS and CDR2 FQNEAQ come from the germline V gene. CDR3 sequence: CASSAGTGGSGANVLTF. The DNA of the CDR3 is TGTGCCAGCAGCGCCGGGACAGGGGGCTCTGGGGCCAACGTCCTGACTTTC.

The V and J genes are TRBV28 and TRBJ1-1, with D perhaps matching TRBD1 (6 bases). Trimming left V 5 bases short and J 4 bases short, with 17 bases between. The CDR3 contains 15 residues. CDR1 and CDR2 (germline): MDHEN, SYDVKM. Here the CDR3 DNA reads TGTGCCAGCAGTAGAAACCGAGGGGGTCTCACTGAAGCTTTCTTT. Protein: CASSRNRGGLTEAFF.

V usage is TRBV7-9 and J usage is TRBJ1-1; no firm D call. Looked up from germline, CDR1 is SEHNR and CDR2 is FQNEAQ (reference sequence). Trimming shortened V by 10 bases and J by 0 bases, and 12 bases separated the two germline ends. This CDR3 contains 13 residues. The CDR3 DNA reads as TGTGCCACCACTTTCGGGGTGAACACTGAAGCTTTCTTT. Its protein product is CATTFGVNTEAFF.